The 28 T cell receptor beta chains given below trace back to one sample, sequenced in a study of response to subunit inactivated influenza vaccine. TCRdb re-called the RT-PCR reads with MiXCR, one entry per CDR3 protein. The sample has approximately 290,000 distinct CDR3 sequences; 22% are singletons. The sample was PBMCs from blood, taken about 19 months after vaccination. All receptors derive from a man between 45 and 75 years old who received an inactivated influenza vaccine.

This rearrangement joins TRBV27 to TRBJ1-2, with a tentative D call TRBD1 (6 bases). The V end lost 1 base, the J end lost 6 bases, and 9 bases lay between the germline ends. The CDR3 is made up of 13 amino acids. Germline CDR1 and CDR2: MNHEY and SMNVEV (reference sequence). The CDR3 reads CASSLLRGNGYTF. CDR3 nucleotide sequence: TGTGCCAGCAGTTTATTAAGGGGGAATGGCTACACCTTC.

The J gene is TRBJ1-1, the V gene TRBV7-2; D is perhaps TRBD1 (5 bases). Trimming took off 1 base at V and 5 bases at J, with 11 bases between the two ends. This CDR3 has 14 residues. Germline CDR1 is SGHTA and CDR2 is FQGNSA. The CDR3 reads CASSLGAGFTEAFF. In DNA, the CDR3 is TGTGCCAGCAGCTTAGGGGCAGGGTTTACTGAAGCTTTCTTT.

The gene calls are TRBV6-2 or TRBV6-3 and TRBJ1-1, with TRBD1 matching over 7 bases. Trimming took 2 bases from V and 0 from J; bases not matched to a gene: 6. CDR1 is MNHEY, CDR2 SVGEGT, per germline. This CDR3 region has 16 residues. CDR3 amino acids: CASSYPLQGMNTEAFF. In DNA form, the CDR3 reads TGTGCCAGCAGTTACCCCCTACAGGGGATGAACACTGAAGCTTTCTTT.

The gene calls are TRBV20-1 and TRBJ2-1; a possible D gene is TRBD2 (5 bases). Per germline, CDR1 DFQATT and CDR2 SNEGSKA (reference sequence). Trimming removed 4 bases at V and 1 base at J, with 8 bases between. This CDR3 comprises 13 residues. In DNA, the CDR3 is TGCAGTGCTACGACGGGATCCTACAATGAGCAGTTCTTC. Its protein product is CSATTGSYNEQFF.

This clonotype was seen more than once but under ten times. The V call is TRBV15, the J call TRBJ1-5; D is unresolved. The CDR3 runs to 13 residues. V was clipped by 0 bases and J by 5 bases, with 5 bases between them. Germline V gene lookup returns CDR1 LNHNV and CDR2 YYDKDF (reference sequence). CDR3 region: CATSRDFDQPQHF. The CDR3 nucleotides are TGTGCCACCAGCAGAGATTTCGATCAGCCCCAGCATTTT. Full variable domain (rest looked up from reference TRBV15 and TRBJ1-5): DAMVIQNPRYQVTQFGKPVTLSCSQTLNHNVMYWYQQKSSQAPKLLFHYYDKDFNNEADTPDNFQSRRPNTSFCFLDIRSPGLGDTAMYLCATSRDFDQPQHFGDGTRLSIL.

This clonotype was found a few times. The CDR3 DNA follows: TGTGCCAGCAGTCCACAGGGGGCTCCTAATTACTTC. It translates to CASSPQGAPNYF. The chain links TRBV6-1 to TRBJ2-7; 9 positions agree with TRBD1. Per germline, CDR1 MNHNS and CDR2 SASEGT. V shed 5 bases and J 13 bases; nucleotides not matched to a gene: 9. This CDR3 contains 12 residues.

This clonotype was observed a few times. J is TRBJ1-4 and V is TRBV14; no definite D call. V gave up 1 base and J gave up 0 bases, with 3 bases separating them. CDR3 length equals 14 residues. Germline V gene sequence: CDR1 SGHDN, CDR2 FVKESK. CDR3 sequence: CASSQGPTNEKLFF. The CDR3 DNA is TGTGCCAGCAGCCAAGGACCAACTAATGAAAAACTGTTTTTT.

The chain joins TRBV5-4 to TRBJ1-1; D gene uncertain. The CDR3 totals 14 residues. V was cut by 0 bases and J by 1 base, with 7 bases left in between. The germline V gene has CDR1 SGHNT and CDR2 YYREEE (reference sequence). The CDR3 region is CASSLAPKNTEAFF. CDR3 bases: TGTGCCAGCAGCTTGGCCCCCAAGAACACTGAAGCTTTCTTT.

The gene calls are TRBV20-1 and TRBJ1-1; D call uncertain. The CDR3 is made up of 13 amino acids. Germline V gene sequence: CDR1 DFQATT, CDR2 SNEGSKA (reference sequence). Deletions cut 3 bases from V and 8 bases from J, with 16 bases between. The CDR3 DNA is TGCAGTGCTAGGTCCCGGGCGGGGATCGAAGCTTTCTTT. Its protein product is CSARSRAGIEAFF.

The DNA of the CDR3 is TGTGCCAGCAGTTACTCATCCGGCTACCAAGAGACCCAGTACTTC. Translated, it gives CASSYSSGYQETQYF. The chain uses TRBV6-5 and TRBJ2-5; D is uncertain. The CDR3 covers 15 residues. Germline V CDR1 and CDR2: MNHEY, SVGAGI. Trimming stripped 0 bases from V and 0 bases from J, with 8 bases between.

J is TRBJ2-2 and V is TRBV2; D ambiguous. This CDR3 has 16 amino acids. Trimming took off 6 bases at V and 0 bases at J, with 14 bases between the two ends. Germline V gene sequence: CDR1 SNHLY, CDR2 FYNNEI. In DNA form, the CDR3 reads TGTGCCAGCAGCGCTAAAGGCCGGGCGAACACCGGGGAGCTGTTTTTT. Protein sequence: CASSAKGRANTGELFF.

This chain links TRBV11-1 with TRBJ2-1, with 14 bases matching TRBD2. J gave up 6 bases and V 5 bases, and 15 bases lay outside the gene matches. CDR1 and CDR2 (germline): SGHAT, FQDESV (reference sequence). CDR3 length equals 19 residues. CDR3 residues: CASSHDRTSGRLRPNEQFF. CDR3 nucleotide sequence: TGTGCCAGCAGCCATGACCGGACTAGCGGGAGGCTTCGCCCCAATGAGCAGTTCTTC.

This clonotype was recorded at least ten times. V gene TRBV6-5 combines with J gene TRBJ1-1, with D possibly matching TRBD1 (5 bases). Trimming cost V 2 bases and J 7 bases, with 14 bases left between them. This CDR3 comprises 14 residues. From germline, CDR1 is MNHEY and CDR2 SVGAGI. CDR3 amino acids: CASSYRAGRHEAFF. CDR3 nucleotide sequence: TGTGCCAGCAGTTACAGGGCAGGGCGCCATGAAGCTTTCTTT.

As concerns this clonotype: Sequence at one end of the junction differs from germline and may be a read error. This chain joins TRBV24-1 and TRBJ2-2; D is uncertain. CDR3 length: 13 amino acids. The germline CDR1 and CDR2 sequences are KGHDR and SFDVKD. The CDR3 loop is CATSETKTGELFF. CDR3 nucleotides: TGTGCCACCAGTGAAACGAAAACCGGGGAGCTGTTTTTT.

This clonotype has more than one count but fewer than ten. The chain couples TRBV7-2 to TRBJ2-7; D is undetermined. The CDR3 has 12 residues. V was shortened by 3 bases and J by 5 bases, with 8 bases between the two germline ends. Germline V gene lookup returns CDR1 SGHTA and CDR2 FQGNSA. The CDR3 DNA is TGTGCCAGCAGCTTTTCTGTCCACGAGCAGTACTTC. This translates into CASSFSVHEQYF.

The V call is TRBV3-1, the J call TRBJ1-6, with TRBD1 matching 8 bases. The J segment lost 4 bases and the V segment lost 3 bases, leaving 5 bases of the junction unmatched. The germline CDR1 and CDR2 sequences are LGHDT and YNNKEL (reference sequence). The CDR3 loop spans 16 amino acids. CDR3 sequence (DNA): TGTGCCAGCAGCCAGACCTGGACAGGGTATAATTCACCCCTCCACTTT. Translating it yields CASSQTWTGYNSPLHF.

The chain links TRBV7-8 to TRBJ2-1, with 8 bases matching TRBD2. Trimming cost V 2 bases and J 6 bases; bases outside gene matches: 12. From germline, CDR1 is SGHVS and CDR2 FQNEAQ. The CDR3 is made up of 17 amino acids. The CDR3 is CASSLRAASGGPNEQFF. Written as DNA, the CDR3 is TGTGCCAGCAGCTTAAGGGCTGCGAGCGGGGGCCCCAATGAGCAGTTCTTC.

This clonotype was seen repeatedly, ten times or more. This chain links TRBV19 with TRBJ1-6, with 7 positions matching TRBD1. The germline V gene encodes CDR1 LNHDA and CDR2 SQIVND (reference sequence). The trim removed 5 bases at V and 7 bases at J, leaving 5 bases unmatched. This CDR3 spans 14 amino acids. CDR3 bases: TGTGCCAGTAGTTCCGACAGGGTGAATTCACCCCTCCACTTT. Translation gives CASSSDRVNSPLHF.

The chain has TRBV12-3 or TRBV12-4 and TRBJ2-7, with 7 nucleotides matching TRBD1. The trim removed 5 bases at V and 1 base at J, leaving 5 bases unmatched. This CDR3 is 14 amino acids long. CDR3 nucleotide sequence: TGTGCCAGCAGTCCGGGACAGCGATCCTACGAGCAGTACTTC. This sequence encodes CASSPGQRSYEQYF.

The V and J genes are TRBV20-1 and TRBJ1-5, with D hard to call. With 1 base removed from V and 9 bases from J, the gap between germline ends came to 10 bases. The CDR3 length is 12 residues. CDR1 is DFQATT and CDR2 is SNEGSKA in the germline V gene (reference sequence). The CDR3 nucleotides read TGCAGTGCTAGAGTCCACAGCGGGCCCCAGCATTTT. It codes for CSARVHSGPQHF.

The CDR3 coding sequence is TGCGCCAGCAGCCACTCGGGAGGGTTATTCTACAATGAGCAGTTCTTC. It yields the protein CASSHSGGLFYNEQFF. The gene calls are TRBV4-3 and TRBJ2-1, with 8 bases identical to TRBD2. The CDR3 runs 16 residues. V lost 3 bases and J lost 3; bases outside the gene matches: 7. CDR1 LGHNA and CDR2 YSLEER come from the germline V gene.

This clonotype has ten or more counts. V gene TRBV5-1 combines with J gene TRBJ1-6; the D gene is possibly TRBD1 (5 bases). CDR3 length equals 13 residues. The germline V and J ends were trimmed by 4 bases and 9 bases, with 11 bases remaining between them. Germline V gives CDR1 SGHRS, CDR2 YFSETQ. The CDR3 protein is CASSGEGTSPLHF. For the CDR3, the DNA is TGCGCCAGCAGCGGAGAGGGGACTTCACCCCTCCACTTT.

This chain links TRBV28 with TRBJ2-2; 8 nucleotides match TRBD1. Per germline, CDR1 MDHEN and CDR2 SYDVKM. Trimming cost V 4 bases and J 4 bases; bases outside gene matches: 8. The CDR3 has 16 residues. In nucleotides, the CDR3 is TGTGCCAGCAGTTCCGGACAGGGAAGGGGCACCGGGGAGCTGTTTTTT. Translated, it gives CASSSGQGRGTGELFF.

This clonotype showed up just a few times. The chain has TRBV12-3 or TRBV12-4 and TRBJ2-1; D not resolved. CDR3 length: 14 residues. With 6 bases removed from V and 7 bases from J, the gap between germline ends came to 16 bases. The CDR3 spells CASRSLPEGNEQFF. The DNA for the CDR3 is TGTGCCAGCAGGTCACTTCCGGAAGGGAATGAGCAGTTCTTC.

V usage is TRBV5-1 and J usage is TRBJ1-4; 10 bases match TRBD1. Germline V gene sequence: CDR1 SGHRS, CDR2 YFSETQ. This CDR3 spans 14 amino acids. V trimming: 4 bases; J trimming: 6 bases; junction bases outside the gene matches: 3. CDR3 coding DNA: TGCGCCAGCAGCCAGGGGACAGGGGATGAAAAACTGTTTTTT. Translation gives CASSQGTGDEKLFF.

This chain connects TRBV11-1 to TRBJ2-7, with D perhaps being TRBD1 or TRBD2 (5 bases each). The CDR3 contains 15 residues. The germline gives CDR1 SGHAT, CDR2 FQDESV (reference sequence). Trimming took 0 bases from V and 0 from J, leaving 9 bases between them. CDR3 residues: CASSLAGTNSYEQYF. CDR3 in DNA: TGTGCCAGCAGCTTAGCTGGGACCAACTCCTACGAGCAGTACTTC.

The chain couples TRBV20-1 to TRBJ2-5; 7 bases fit TRBD2. The CDR3 length is 14 residues. After removal of 8 bases from V and 2 bases from J, the junction contained 11 bases not matched to a gene. Germline CDR1 DFQATT, CDR2 SNEGSKA (reference sequence). CDR3 DNA: TGCAGTACCATTGGGGGGGGGAGACAAGAGACCCAGTACTTC. Translation: CSTIGGGRQETQYF.

The rearrangement joins TRBV18 to TRBJ2-1; D may be TRBD2 (6 bases). The CDR3 spans 16 residues. Germline CDR1 KGHSH, CDR2 LQKENI. V lost 1 base and J 9 bases, leaving 19 bases between the germline ends. Here the CDR3 reads CASSPRLVGFKGEQFF. The CDR3 bases are TGTGCCAGCTCACCACGACTAGTCGGTTTTAAGGGTGAGCAGTTCTTC.